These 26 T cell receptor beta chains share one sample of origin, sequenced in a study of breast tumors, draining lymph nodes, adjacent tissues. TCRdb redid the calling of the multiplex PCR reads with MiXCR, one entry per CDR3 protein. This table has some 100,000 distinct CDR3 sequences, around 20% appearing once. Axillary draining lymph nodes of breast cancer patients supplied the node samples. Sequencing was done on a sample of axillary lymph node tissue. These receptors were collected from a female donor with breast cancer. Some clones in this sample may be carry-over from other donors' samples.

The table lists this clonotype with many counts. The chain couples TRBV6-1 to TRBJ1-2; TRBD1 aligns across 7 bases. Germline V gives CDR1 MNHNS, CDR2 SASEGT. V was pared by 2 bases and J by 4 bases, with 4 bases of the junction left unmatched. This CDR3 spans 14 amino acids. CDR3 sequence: CASSETAGGYGYTF. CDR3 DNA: TGTGCCAGCAGTGAAACTGCAGGGGGCTATGGCTACACCTTC.

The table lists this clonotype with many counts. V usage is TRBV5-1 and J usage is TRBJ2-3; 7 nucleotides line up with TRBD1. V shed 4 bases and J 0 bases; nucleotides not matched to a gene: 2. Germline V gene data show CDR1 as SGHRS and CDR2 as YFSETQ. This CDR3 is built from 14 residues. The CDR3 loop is CASSQGQSTDTQYF. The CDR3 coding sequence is TGCGCCAGCAGCCAGGGACAGAGCACAGATACGCAGTATTTT. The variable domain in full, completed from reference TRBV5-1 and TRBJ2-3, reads KAGVTQTPRYLIKTRGQQVTLSCSPISGHRSVSWYQQTPGQGLQFLFEYFSETQRNKGNFPGRFSGRQFSNSRSEMNVSTLELGDSALYLCASSQGQSTDTQYFGPGTRLTVL.

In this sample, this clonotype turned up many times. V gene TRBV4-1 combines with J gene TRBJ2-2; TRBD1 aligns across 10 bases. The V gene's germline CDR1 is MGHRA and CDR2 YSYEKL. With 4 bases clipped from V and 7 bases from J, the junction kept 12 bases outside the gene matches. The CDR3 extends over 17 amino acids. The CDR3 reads CASSPHRGTGAVGELFF. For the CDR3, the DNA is TGCGCCAGCAGCCCCCATCGGGGGACAGGGGCGGTCGGGGAGCTGTTTTTT.

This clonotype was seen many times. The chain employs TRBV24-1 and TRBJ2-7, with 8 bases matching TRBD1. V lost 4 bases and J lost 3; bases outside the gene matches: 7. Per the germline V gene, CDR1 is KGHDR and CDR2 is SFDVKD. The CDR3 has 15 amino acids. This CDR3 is CATSDPGQGYYEQYF. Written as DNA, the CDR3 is TGTGCCACCAGTGACCCCGGACAGGGATACTACGAGCAGTACTTC.

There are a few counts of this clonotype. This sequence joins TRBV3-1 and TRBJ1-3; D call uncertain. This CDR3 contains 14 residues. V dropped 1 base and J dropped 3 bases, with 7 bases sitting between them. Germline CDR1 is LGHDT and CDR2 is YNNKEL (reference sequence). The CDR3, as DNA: TGTGCCAGCAGCCAAGCGGCAGTTGGAAACACCATATATTTT. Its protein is CASSQAAVGNTIYF.

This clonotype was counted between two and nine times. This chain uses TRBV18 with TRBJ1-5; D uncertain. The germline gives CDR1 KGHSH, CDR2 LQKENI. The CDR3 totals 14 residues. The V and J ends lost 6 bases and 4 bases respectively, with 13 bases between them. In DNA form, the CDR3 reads TGTGCCAGCTCCCCCGACGGATTAAATCAGCCCCAGCATTTT. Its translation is CASSPDGLNQPQHF.

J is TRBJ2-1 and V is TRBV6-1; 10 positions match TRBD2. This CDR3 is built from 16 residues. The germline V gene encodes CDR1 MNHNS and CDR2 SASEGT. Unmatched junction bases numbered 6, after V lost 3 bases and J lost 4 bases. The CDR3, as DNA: TGTGCCAGCAGTGACCTGCTAGCGGGAGCTTACAATGAGCAGTTCTTC. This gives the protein CASSDLLAGAYNEQFF.

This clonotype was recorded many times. CDR3 region: CASSLPGWNEKLFF. DNA of the CDR3: TGTGCCAGCAGCTTACCAGGGTGGAATGAAAAACTGTTTTTT. The rearrangement links TRBV7-9 to TRBJ1-4; weak D call: TRBD1 (5 bases). The V gene lost 2 bases and the J gene lost 5 bases, with 9 bases spanning the gap. CDR3 length equals 14 residues. Germline V CDR1 and CDR2: SEHNR, FQNEAQ (reference sequence).

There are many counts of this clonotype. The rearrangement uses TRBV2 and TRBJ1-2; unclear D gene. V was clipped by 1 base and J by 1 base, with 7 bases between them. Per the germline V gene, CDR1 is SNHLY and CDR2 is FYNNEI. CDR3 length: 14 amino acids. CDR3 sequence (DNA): TGTGCCAGCAGTGAAGGGCCGGTTAACTATGGCTACACCTTC. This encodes CASSEGPVNYGYTF. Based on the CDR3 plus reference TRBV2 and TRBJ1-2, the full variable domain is EPEVTQTPSHQVTQMGQEVILRCVPISNHLYFYWYRQILGQKVEFLVSFYNNEISEKSEIFDDQFSVERPDGSNFTLKIRSTKLEDSAMYFCASSEGPVNYGYTFGSGTRLTVV.

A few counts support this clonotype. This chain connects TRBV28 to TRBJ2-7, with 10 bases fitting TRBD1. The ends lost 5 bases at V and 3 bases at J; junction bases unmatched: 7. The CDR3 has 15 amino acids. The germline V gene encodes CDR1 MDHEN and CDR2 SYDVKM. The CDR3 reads CASSHPRDRGYEQYF. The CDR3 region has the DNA TGTGCCAGCAGTCACCCTCGGGACAGGGGCTACGAGCAGTACTTC.

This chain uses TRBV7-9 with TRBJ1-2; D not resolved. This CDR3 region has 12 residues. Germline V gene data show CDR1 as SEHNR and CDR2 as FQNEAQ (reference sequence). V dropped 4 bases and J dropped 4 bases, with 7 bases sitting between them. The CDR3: CASSSYSYGYTF. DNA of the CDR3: TGTGCCAGCAGCTCCTATTCCTATGGCTACACCTTC.

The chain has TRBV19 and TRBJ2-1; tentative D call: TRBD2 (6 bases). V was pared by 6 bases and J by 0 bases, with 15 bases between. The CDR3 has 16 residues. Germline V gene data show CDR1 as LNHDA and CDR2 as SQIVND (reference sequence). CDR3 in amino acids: CASRDSRGSSYNEQFF. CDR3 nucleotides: TGTGCCAGTAGGGATTCCCGGGGGTCCTCCTACAATGAGCAGTTCTTC.

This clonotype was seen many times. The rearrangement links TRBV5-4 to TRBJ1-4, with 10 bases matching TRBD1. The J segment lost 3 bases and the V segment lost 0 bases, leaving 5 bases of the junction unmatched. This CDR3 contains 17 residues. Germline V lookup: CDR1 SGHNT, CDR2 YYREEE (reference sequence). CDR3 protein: CASSLVTGGRSNEKLFF. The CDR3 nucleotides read TGTGCCAGCAGCTTGGTGACAGGGGGCCGCTCTAATGAAAAACTGTTTTTT.

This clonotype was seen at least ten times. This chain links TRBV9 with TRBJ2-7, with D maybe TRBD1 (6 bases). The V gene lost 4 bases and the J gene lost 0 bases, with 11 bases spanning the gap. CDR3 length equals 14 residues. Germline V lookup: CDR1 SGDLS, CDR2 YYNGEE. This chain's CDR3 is CASSPRQASYEQYF. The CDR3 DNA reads TGTGCCAGCAGCCCCAGACAGGCCTCCTACGAGCAGTACTTC.

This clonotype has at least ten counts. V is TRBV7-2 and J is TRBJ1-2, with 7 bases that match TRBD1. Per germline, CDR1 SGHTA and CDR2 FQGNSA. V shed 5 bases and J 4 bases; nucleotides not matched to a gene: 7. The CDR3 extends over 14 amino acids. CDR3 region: CASSPQGQSYGYTF. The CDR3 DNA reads TGTGCCAGCAGCCCGCAGGGACAGTCCTATGGCTACACCTTC.

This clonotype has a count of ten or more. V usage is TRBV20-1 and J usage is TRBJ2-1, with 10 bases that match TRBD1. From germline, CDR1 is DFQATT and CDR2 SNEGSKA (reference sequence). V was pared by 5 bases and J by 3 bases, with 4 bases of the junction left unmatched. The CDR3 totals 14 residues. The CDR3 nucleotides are TGCAGTGCTTTAAGGACAGGGGGCTACAATGAGCAGTTCTTC. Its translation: CSALRTGGYNEQFF.

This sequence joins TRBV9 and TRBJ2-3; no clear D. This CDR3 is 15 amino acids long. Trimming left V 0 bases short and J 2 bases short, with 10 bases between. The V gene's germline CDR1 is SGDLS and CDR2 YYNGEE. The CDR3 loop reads CASSVDVRYTDTQYF. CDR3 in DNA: TGTGCCAGCAGCGTAGACGTCAGATACACAGATACGCAGTATTTT.

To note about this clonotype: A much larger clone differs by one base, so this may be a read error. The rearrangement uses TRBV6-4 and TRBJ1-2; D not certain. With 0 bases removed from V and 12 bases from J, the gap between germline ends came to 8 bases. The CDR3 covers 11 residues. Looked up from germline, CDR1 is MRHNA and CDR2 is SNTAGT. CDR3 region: CASSDSVSHTF. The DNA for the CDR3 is TGTGCCAGCAGTGACTCGGTCAGCCACACCTTC.

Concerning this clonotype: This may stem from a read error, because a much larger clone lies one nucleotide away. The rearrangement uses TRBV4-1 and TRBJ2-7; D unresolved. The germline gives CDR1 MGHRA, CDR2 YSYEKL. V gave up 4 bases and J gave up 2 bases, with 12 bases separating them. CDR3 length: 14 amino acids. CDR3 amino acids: CASSPTASPYEQYF. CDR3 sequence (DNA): TGCGCCAGCAGCCCGACCGCCAGCCCCTACGAGCAGTACTTC.

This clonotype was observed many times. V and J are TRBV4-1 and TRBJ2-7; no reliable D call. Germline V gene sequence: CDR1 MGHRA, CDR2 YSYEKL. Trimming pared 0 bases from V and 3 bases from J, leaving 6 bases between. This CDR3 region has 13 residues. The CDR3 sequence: CASSQEMDYEQYF. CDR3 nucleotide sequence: TGCGCCAGCAGCCAAGAAATGGACTACGAGCAGTACTTC.

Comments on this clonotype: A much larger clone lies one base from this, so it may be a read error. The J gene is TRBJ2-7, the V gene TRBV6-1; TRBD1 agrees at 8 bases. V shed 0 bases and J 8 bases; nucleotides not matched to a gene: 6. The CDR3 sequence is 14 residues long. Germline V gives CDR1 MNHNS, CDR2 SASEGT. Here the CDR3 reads CASSEADRVRKQYF. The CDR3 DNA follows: TGTGCCAGCAGTGAAGCGGACAGGGTGAGGAAGCAGTACTTC.

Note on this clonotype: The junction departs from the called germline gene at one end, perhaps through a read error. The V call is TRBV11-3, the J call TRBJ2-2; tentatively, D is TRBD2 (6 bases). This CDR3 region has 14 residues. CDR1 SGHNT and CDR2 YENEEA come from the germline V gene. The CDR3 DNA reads TGTGCCAGCAGCTTAGGACAAGCCACCGGGGGGCTGTTTTTT. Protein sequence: CASSLGQATGGLFF. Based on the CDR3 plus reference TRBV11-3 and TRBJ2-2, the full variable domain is EAGVVQSPRYKIIEKKQPVAFWCNPISGHNTLYWYLQNLGQGPELLIRYENEEAVDDSQLPKDRFSAERLKGVDSTLKIQPAELGDSAVYLCASSLGQATGGLFFGEGSRLTVL.

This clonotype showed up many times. The CDR3 loop is CASSSTGTYSGNTIYF. CDR3 nucleotides: TGTGCCAGCAGTTCCACAGGGACCTACTCTGGAAACACCATATATTTT. This chain uses TRBV7-9 with TRBJ1-3; tentatively, D is TRBD1 (6 bases). V was shortened by 6 bases and J by 0 bases, with 15 bases between the two germline ends. CDR3 length: 16 residues. The V gene's germline CDR1 is SEHNR and CDR2 FQNEAQ (reference sequence). Combining the CDR3 with reference TRBV7-9 and TRBJ1-3 gives the whole variable domain DTGVSQNPRHKITKRGQNVTFRCDPISEHNRLYWYRQTLGQGPEFLTYFQNEAQLEKSRLLSDRFSAERPKGSFSTLEIQRTEQGDSAMYLCASSSTGTYSGNTIYFGEGSWLTVV.

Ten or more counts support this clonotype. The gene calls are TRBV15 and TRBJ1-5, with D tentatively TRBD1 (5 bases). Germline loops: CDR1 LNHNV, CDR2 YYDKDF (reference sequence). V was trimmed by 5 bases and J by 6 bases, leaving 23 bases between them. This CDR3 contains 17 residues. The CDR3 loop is CATSRGRNTGLVQPQHF. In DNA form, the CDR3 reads TGTGCCACCAGCCGCGGAAGGAATACAGGTTTGGTTCAGCCCCAGCATTTT.

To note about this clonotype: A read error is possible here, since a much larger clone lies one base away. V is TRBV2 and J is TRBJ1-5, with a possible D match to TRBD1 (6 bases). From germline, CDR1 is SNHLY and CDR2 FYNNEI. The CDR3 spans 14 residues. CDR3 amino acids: CASSLTGFNQPRHF. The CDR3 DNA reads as TGTGCCAGCAGCCTCACAGGGTTCAATCAGCCCCGGCATTTT.

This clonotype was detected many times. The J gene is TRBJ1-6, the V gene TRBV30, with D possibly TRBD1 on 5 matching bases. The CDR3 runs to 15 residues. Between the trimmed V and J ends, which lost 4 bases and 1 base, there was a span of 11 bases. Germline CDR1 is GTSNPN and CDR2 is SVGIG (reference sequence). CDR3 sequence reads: CAWNQGGSYNSPLHF. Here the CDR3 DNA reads TGTGCCTGGAACCAGGGTGGGTCCTATAATTCACCCCTCCACTTT.